This is a list of T cell receptor beta chains from one sample in a study of cytomegalovirus exposure and HLA in healthy donors. Clones were read by immunoSEQ multiplex PCR, and TCRdb kept only the in-frame ones, dropping some. The table lists 170,000 or so clones, approximately 86% of them singletons, with roughly 1.8% in the top ten. Input material: PBMCs. The receptors shown here come from a young woman in good health and CMV-seronegative. Both conserved end residues are part of each CDR3. Fields, in order: CDR3 protein, clone size, V gene. The listing skips clone size in some rows; elsewhere it reads once, few, many or a size class.

CDR3: CASRGLGTGHPFF
size: NA
V: TRBV9

CDR3: CASSETGLWGEKLFF
size: few
V: TRBV6-1

CDR3: CSVPGLAGRDTQYF
size: NA
V: TRBV29-1

CDR3: CASSVVEDSSIHEQYF
size: NA
V: TRBV9

CDR3: CASSPPGQGPFSSGNTIYF
size: NA
V: TRBV18

CDR3: CASSARLAGRETQYF
size: NA
V: TRBV5-1

CDR3: CASSALAGADTQYF
size: NA
V: TRBV6-1

CDR3: CASSDLQGTGELFF
size: NA
V: TRBV2

CDR3: CASSLVLGMNTEAFF
size: once
V: TRBV2

CDR3: CASSPNSYRVGTEAFF
size: NA
V: TRBV19

CDR3: CASSLAIGSPLHF
size: NA
V: TRBV5-1

CDR3: CASRLYEQYF
size: NA
V: TRBV28

CDR3: CASSELSGGPYNEQFF
size: NA
V: TRBV6-1

CDR3: CASSYLGLAGQNEQFF
size: NA
V: TRBV6-5

CDR3: CASSSIQGSYGYTF
size: few
V: TRBV5-5

CDR3: CASSIQQGAPYGYTF
size: NA
V: TRBV19

CDR3: CASSSYRVLAKNIQYF
size: NA
V: TRBV11-2

CDR3: CASSYVFTGNTEAFF
size: NA
V: TRBV6-6

CDR3: CASSLVVETQYF
size: NA
V: TRBV7-9

CDR3: CASSPGTGYYEQYF
size: NA
V: TRBV19

CDR3: CASRIQGMNTEAFF
size: NA
V: TRBV7-9

CDR3: CASSQRTALIANYGYTF
size: NA
V: TRBV4-1

CDR3: CASGLPPGTSGNPYEQYF
size: NA
V: TRBV12-5

CDR3: CASKVVQGGNEQFF
size: NA
V: TRBV27

CDR3: CASSPRDRDDFGELFF
size: NA
V: TRBV13

CDR3: CASSSDYTSSYNSPLHF
size: NA
V: TRBV7-9

CDR3: CASSYEGGSGSPLHF
size: NA
V: TRBV6-5

CDR3: CAWAGTGFSPLHF
size: NA
V: TRBV30

CDR3: CASRAQSAAETQYF
size: NA
V: TRBV2

CDR3: CASSDSSGDYNEQFF
size: few
V: TRBV6-4

CDR3: CASSPVYGGELFF
size: NA
V: TRBV27

CDR3: CASSGSEYNSPLHF
size: NA
V: TRBV6-1

CDR3: CASSVWGLYNEQFF
size: NA
V: TRBV27

CDR3: CASSAGNDYGYTF
size: NA
V: TRBV6-5

CDR3: CAINGQGREQYF
size: NA
V: TRBV10-3

CDR3: CASGPDRAFGYTF
size: NA
V: TRBV12-5

CDR3: CASRPGRRNEKLFF
size: NA
V: TRBV6-5

CDR3: CASSLDRGTAGGYTF
size: NA
V: TRBV11-2

CDR3: CASSQRLAGDGELFF
size: NA
V: TRBV7-2

CDR3: CAWSRGTGLSEQYF
size: NA
V: TRBV30

CDR3: CASSGGRDFTDTQYF
size: NA
V: TRBV5-1

CDR3: CASSEFPGTGGEKLFF
size: NA
V: TRBV6-1

CDR3: CASSSPLAGGTDTQYF
size: NA
V: TRBV28

CDR3: CAWSINEYGYTF
size: NA
V: TRBV30

CDR3: CASSESGGHQPQHF
size: NA
V: TRBV25-1

CDR3: CASSSGAQETQYF
size: NA
V: TRBV5-1

CDR3: CASTGGYGYTF
size: NA
V: TRBV28

CDR3: CASSQVTSGFTDTQYF
size: few
V: TRBV4-2

CDR3: CASSESPGQGPFNQPQHF
size: NA
V: TRBV10-1

CDR3: CASIGATFPYEQYF
size: NA
V: TRBV28

CDR3: CASSSSGASYNEQFF
size: NA
V: TRBV7-9

CDR3: CASREGPGELFF
size: NA
V: TRBV7-3

CDR3: CASSYGQGAGEQYF
size: NA
V: TRBV6-6

CDR3: CASRRGIKETQYF
size: NA
V: TRBV2